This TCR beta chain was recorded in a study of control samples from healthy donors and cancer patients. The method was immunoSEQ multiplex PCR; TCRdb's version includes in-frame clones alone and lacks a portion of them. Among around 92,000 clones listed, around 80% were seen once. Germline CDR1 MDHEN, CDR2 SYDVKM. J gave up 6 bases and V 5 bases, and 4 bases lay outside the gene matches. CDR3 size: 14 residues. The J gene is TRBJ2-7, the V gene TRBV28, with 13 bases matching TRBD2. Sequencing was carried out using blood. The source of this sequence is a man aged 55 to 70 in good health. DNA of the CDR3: TGTGCCAGCAGTCCGAGACTAGCGGGAGGCGAGCAGTACTTC. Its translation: CASSPRLAGGEQYF.